What follows are 7 T cell receptor beta chains derived from one specimen sequenced in a study of TIL therapy for anti-PD-1-resistant metastatic lung cancer. The time point was: pre-treatment sample, taken before nivolumab and TIL therapy. Tumor tissue came from excised metastases, mostly pleural nodules or supraclavicular lymph nodes. The libraries were made with immunoSEQ v3. Produced via immunoSEQ multiplex PCR; TCRdb's table is partial and in-frame only. The sample consists of approximately 95,000 clones, about two thirds of them appearing once. This material consisted of tumor tissue, taken at baseline. All receptors derive from a person between 25 and 80 years old with non-small cell lung cancer.

The CDR3 region is CASSTYTGELFF. The DNA for the CDR3 is TGTGCCAGCAGTACCTATACCGGGGAGCTGTTTTTT. This chain uses TRBV6-2 or TRBV6-3 with TRBJ2-2; the D is unclear. V gave up 5 bases and J gave up 5 bases, with 6 bases separating them. This CDR3 region has 12 residues. Germline V lookup: CDR1 MNHEY, CDR2 SVGEGT.

This chain joins TRBV10-3 and TRBJ2-4, with a tentative D call TRBD1 (5 bases). Germline CDR1 is ENHRY and CDR2 is SYGVKD. V was cut by 6 bases and J by 7 bases, with 13 bases left in between. This CDR3 is built from 13 residues. This CDR3 reads CAIRATDLNIQYF. The CDR3 DNA follows: TGTGCCATCAGGGCGACAGACCTTAACATTCAGTACTTC.

The chain is built from TRBV7-2 and TRBJ1-1, with 7 bases identical to TRBD1. The CDR3 length is 15 residues. Looked up from germline, CDR1 is SGHTA and CDR2 is FQGNSA. V lost 5 bases, J lost 3 bases, and 9 bases stayed unmatched. CDR3 coding DNA: TGTGCCAGCAGCGATCCGTGGGACAGAGACACTGAAGCTTTCTTT. Its translation is CASSDPWDRDTEAFF. Combining the CDR3 with reference TRBV7-2 and TRBJ1-1 gives the whole variable domain GAGVSQSPSNKVTEKGKDVELRCDPISGHTALYWYRQSLGQGLEFLIYFQGNSAPDKSGLPSDRFSAERTGGSVSTLTIQRTQQEDSAVYLCASSDPWDRDTEAFFGQGTRLTVV.

The chain joins TRBV10-3 to TRBJ1-5; D might be TRBD1 (5 bases). V dropped 5 bases and J dropped 2 bases, with 13 bases sitting between them. This CDR3 comprises 15 residues. Germline V gene lookup returns CDR1 ENHRY and CDR2 SYGVKD. This CDR3 reads CAISPGGFGNQPQHF. The CDR3 DNA is TGTGCCATCAGTCCCGGGGGGTTTGGCAATCAGCCCCAGCATTTT.

The rearrangement uses TRBV9 and TRBJ1-1, with TRBD1 identical over 9 bases. V dropped 3 bases and J dropped 0; count of bases not matched to a gene: 6. CDR1 is SGDLS, CDR2 YYNGEE, per germline. The CDR3 runs 16 residues. CDR3 bases: TGTGCCAGCAGCGCCGGTAGGGACAGGGTGAACACTGAAGCTTTCTTT. Protein product: CASSAGRDRVNTEAFF.

This chain uses TRBV12-3 or TRBV12-4 with TRBJ2-7; D ambiguous. The CDR3 totals 12 residues. The V end was cut by 3 bases, the J end by 3 bases, with 6 bases between. The CDR3 reads CASSLLGYEQYF. Written as DNA, the CDR3 is TGTGCCAGCAGTTTGTTGGGCTACGAGCAGTACTTC.

This chain connects TRBV3-1 (or the pseudogene TRBV3-2) to TRBJ2-7; TRBD2 matches at 11 bases. The V gene's germline CDR1 is LGHDT and CDR2 YNNKEL (reference sequence). The V gene end was trimmed by 3 bases and the J gene end by 4 bases; junction bases not matched to a gene: 2. The CDR3 runs to 14 residues. The CDR3 region is CASSHSSGGYEQYF. The CDR3 DNA is TGTGCCAGCAGCCACTCTAGCGGGGGGTACGAGCAGTACTTC.